These 17 T cell receptor beta chains were sequenced from one sample in a study of a mutant IDH1 vaccine in newly diagnosed glioma. Clones were read by immunoSEQ multiplex PCR, and TCRdb kept only the in-frame ones, dropping some. Of some 61,000 clones listed, approximately 88% are singletons. Their recognized antigens are unknown. Time point here: week 35, safety follow-up. Doses consisted of 300 ug of mutant IDH1 20-mer peptide each, paired with topical imiquimod. This specimen was PBMCs, taken from a glioma patient whose treatment included an IDH1 peptide vaccine. These receptors were taken from a man between 18 and 35 years old with glioma.

This clone has just one count. This chain joins TRBV5-1 and TRBJ2-2, with 7 nucleotides matching TRBD1. Trimming at V came to 4 bases and at J to 6 bases, leaving 9 bases not matched to a gene. The CDR3 runs to 15 residues. The germline CDR1 and CDR2 sequences are SGHRS and YFSETQ. This chain's CDR3 is CASSETGTAPGELFF. DNA of the CDR3: TGCGCCAGCAGCGAGACAGGGACGGCTCCCGGGGAGCTGTTTTTT.

The rearrangement links TRBV5-8 to TRBJ1-5; 7 nucleotides align to TRBD1. The CDR3 is made up of 15 amino acids. Germline CDR1 reads SGHTS; CDR2 reads YDEGEE. With V trimmed by 4 bases and J by 1 base, 5 bases remained unmatched. The CDR3 DNA is TGTGCCAGCAGCGTCAAGACAGGGAGCAATCAGCCCCAGCATTTT. Its translation: CASSVKTGSNQPQHF.

The rearrangement joins TRBV7-8 to TRBJ2-7; D is uncertain. Germline CDR1 and CDR2: SGHVS and FQNEAQ. This CDR3 spans 16 amino acids. The germline V and J ends were trimmed by 5 bases and 3 bases, with 20 bases remaining between them. Here the CDR3 reads CASSPPRTGSFYEQYF. The CDR3 nucleotides are TGTGCCAGCAGCCCCCCCAGGACGGGTAGCTTCTACGAGCAGTACTTC.

Only a few counts were recorded for this clone. The J gene is TRBJ2-1, the V gene TRBV19, with 7 bases that match TRBD1. This CDR3 is built from 15 residues. Germline CDR1 is LNHDA and CDR2 is SQIVND (reference sequence). V shed 10 bases, J shed 0 bases, and the junction held 9 bases outside the gene matches. DNA for the CDR3: TGTGCCACCAATTCCGGGACAGCCTCCTACAATGAGCAGTTCTTC. As protein: CATNSGTASYNEQFF.

A few counts support this clone. This rearrangement joins TRBV4-3 to TRBJ2-1; D may be TRBD2 (6 bases). V lost 1 base and J 8 bases, leaving 9 bases between the germline ends. The CDR3 sequence is 13 residues long. CDR1 is LGHNA, CDR2 YSLEER, per germline. CDR3 region: CASSQGREYEQFF. The DNA of the CDR3 is TGCGCCAGCAGCCAAGGTCGGGAGTATGAGCAGTTCTTC.

The chain couples TRBV29-1 to TRBJ1-2; TRBD1 is a possible D gene (5 bases). The length of the CDR3 is 13 residues. The germline gives CDR1 SQVTM, CDR2 ANQGSEA. Trimming removed 7 bases at V and 8 bases at J, with 20 bases between. CDR3: CSALRDEVSGYTF. As DNA, the CDR3 is TGCAGCGCTCTCCGGGACGAGGTTTCGGGCTACACCTTC.

This clone occurred a few times. The rearrangement uses TRBV2 and TRBJ1-2; D remains unclear. The CDR3 sequence is 15 residues long. The V end lost 10 bases, the J end lost 6 bases, and 24 bases lay between the germline ends. From germline, CDR1 is SNHLY and CDR2 FYNNEI. CDR3 in amino acids: CATYVAGENVNGYTF. CDR3 DNA: TGTGCCACCTACGTGGCAGGAGAGAACGTTAATGGCTACACCTTC.

This rearrangement joins TRBV2 to TRBJ1-2; 8 bases are a match to TRBD1. CDR1 is SNHLY and CDR2 is FYNNEI in the germline V gene. This CDR3 has 14 amino acids. The V segment lost 5 bases and the J segment 5 bases; nucleotides outside the gene matches: 7. CDR3 sequence (DNA): TGTGCCAGCAGTCGATCGACAGGGGCATATGGCTACACCTTC. Amino acid sequence: CASSRSTGAYGYTF.

V usage is TRBV2 and J usage is TRBJ1-1, with D possibly matching TRBD1 (6 bases). The V and J ends lost 2 bases and 11 bases respectively, with 15 bases between them. The CDR3 is 13 residues long. Per the germline V gene, CDR1 is SNHLY and CDR2 is FYNNEI. The CDR3 spells CASSELAGGAAFF. CDR3 DNA: TGTGCCAGCAGTGAATTAGCGGGGGGGGCGGCTTTCTTT.

This chain links TRBV6-5 with TRBJ2-1, with 8 bases lining up with TRBD1. CDR1 is MNHEY, CDR2 SVGAGI, per germline. After removal of 6 bases from V and 0 bases from J, the junction contained 4 bases not matched to a gene. CDR3 size: 15 residues. This CDR3 is CASSRTGGSYNEQFF. Written as DNA, the CDR3 is TGTGCCAGCAGCCGTACAGGGGGCTCCTACAATGAGCAGTTCTTC.

The V and J genes are TRBV6-5 and TRBJ1-1; D uncertain. Looked up from germline, CDR1 is MNHEY and CDR2 is SVGAGI. Trimming removed 1 base at V and 7 bases at J, with 13 bases between. This CDR3 has 14 amino acids. The CDR3 region has the DNA TGTGCCAGCAGTTACTATGCGCCCAAAGGTGAAGCTTTCTTT. Amino acids: CASSYYAPKGEAFF.

The chain couples TRBV7-6 to TRBJ2-6, with D possibly being TRBD2 (6 bases). The V gene lost 3 bases and the J gene lost 0 bases, with 6 bases spanning the gap. This CDR3 has 15 amino acids. Germline lookup yields CDR1 SGHVS and CDR2 FNYEAQ. This CDR3 is CASSFGGSGANVLTF. Written as DNA, the CDR3 is TGTGCCAGCAGCTTCGGGGGCTCTGGGGCCAACGTCCTGACTTTC.

With respect to this clone: The same CDR3 can be traced to other DNA sequences in this sample. This chain joins TRBV5-1 and TRBJ1-1, with TRBD1 as a possible D gene (6 bases). V was cut by 4 bases and J by 5 bases, with 15 bases left in between. This CDR3 contains 14 residues. Germline values: CDR1 SGHRS, CDR2 YFSETQ. DNA for the CDR3: TGCGCCAGCAGCCCACAGGGAGGTTGGACTGAAGCTTTCTTT. It is translated as CASSPQGGWTEAFF.

This chain uses TRBV7-2 with TRBJ2-1; 8 bases are a match to TRBD2. V dropped 1 base and J dropped 4; count of bases not matched to a gene: 3. This CDR3 contains 15 residues. Germline V gene sequence: CDR1 SGHTA, CDR2 FQGNSA. CDR3 sequence reads: CASSLEGGGYNEQFF. CDR3 sequence (DNA): TGTGCCAGCAGCTTAGAGGGCGGGGGGTACAATGAGCAGTTCTTC.

This clone has just a few counts. J is TRBJ1-1 and V is TRBV6-5, with D possibly TRBD1 on 5 matching bases. CDR1 and CDR2 (germline): MNHEY, SVGAGI. The CDR3 extends over 14 amino acids. DNA of the CDR3: TGTGCGAGTTATGGCCCCGGGGGAGTCACTGAAGCTTTCTTT. This sequence encodes CASYGPGGVTEAFF.

This clone was seen more than once but under ten times. V gene TRBV30 combines with J gene TRBJ1-5; 8 bases are a match to TRBD1. Losses at the gene ends were 5 bases for V and 10 bases for J; bases not matched to a gene: 7. The CDR3 spans 12 residues. Germline V gene data show CDR1 as GTSNPN and CDR2 as SVGIG (reference sequence). CDR3 region: CAWETGGKPQHF. CDR3 coding DNA: TGTGCCTGGGAAACAGGGGGGAAACCCCAGCATTTT.

The table lists this clone with a few counts. The V gene is TRBV19, the J gene TRBJ1-5; D is unclear. The germline V gene has CDR1 LNHDA and CDR2 SQIVND (reference sequence). This CDR3 is built from 13 residues. V was pared by 9 bases and J by 4 bases, with 13 bases between. The CDR3 region has the DNA TGTGCCAGCAGCTTGGCTGGGAATCAGCCCCAGCATTTT. It specifies CASSLAGNQPQHF.